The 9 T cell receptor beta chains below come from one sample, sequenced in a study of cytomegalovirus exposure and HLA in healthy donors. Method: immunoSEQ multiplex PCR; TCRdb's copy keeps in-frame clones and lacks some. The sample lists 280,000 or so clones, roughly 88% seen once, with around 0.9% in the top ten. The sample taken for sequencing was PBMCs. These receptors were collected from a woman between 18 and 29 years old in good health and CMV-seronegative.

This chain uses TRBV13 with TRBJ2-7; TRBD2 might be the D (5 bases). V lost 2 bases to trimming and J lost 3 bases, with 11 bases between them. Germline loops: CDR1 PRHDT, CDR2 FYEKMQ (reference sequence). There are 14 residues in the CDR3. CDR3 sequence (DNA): TGTGCCAGCAGCTTACGGGGATTACTCTACGAGCAGTACTTC. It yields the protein CASSLRGLLYEQYF.

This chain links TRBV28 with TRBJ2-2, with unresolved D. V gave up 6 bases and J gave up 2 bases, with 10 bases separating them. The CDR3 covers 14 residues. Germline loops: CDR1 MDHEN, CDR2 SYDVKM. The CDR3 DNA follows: TGTGCCAGCAGGGGCAGCCCAAACACCGGGGAGCTGTTTTTT. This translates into CASRGSPNTGELFF.

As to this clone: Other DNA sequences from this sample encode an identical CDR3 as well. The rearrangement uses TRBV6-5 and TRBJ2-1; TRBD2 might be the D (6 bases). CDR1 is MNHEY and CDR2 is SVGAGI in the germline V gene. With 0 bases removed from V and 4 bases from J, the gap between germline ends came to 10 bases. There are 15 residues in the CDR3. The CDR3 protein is CASSYSGGSYNEQFF. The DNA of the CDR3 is TGTGCCAGCAGTTACTCAGGAGGGAGTTACAATGAGCAGTTCTTC.

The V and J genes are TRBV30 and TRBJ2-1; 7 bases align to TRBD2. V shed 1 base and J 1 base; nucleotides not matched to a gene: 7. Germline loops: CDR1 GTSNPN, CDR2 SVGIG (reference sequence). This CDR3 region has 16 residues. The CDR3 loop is CAWSGRDYRSYNEQFF. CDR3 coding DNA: TGTGCCTGGAGTGGCCGGGACTACCGATCCTACAATGAGCAGTTCTTC. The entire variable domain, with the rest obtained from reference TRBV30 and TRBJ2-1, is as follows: SQTIHQWPATLVQPVGSPLSLECTVEGTSNPNLYWYRQAAGRGLQLLFYSVGIGQISSEVPQNLSASRPQDRQFILSSKKLLLSDSGFYLCAWSGRDYRSYNEQFFGPGTRLTVL.

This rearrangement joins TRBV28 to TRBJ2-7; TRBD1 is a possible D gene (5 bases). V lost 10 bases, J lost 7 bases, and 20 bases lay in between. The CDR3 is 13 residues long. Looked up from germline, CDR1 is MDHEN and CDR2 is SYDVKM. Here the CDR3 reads CATSQGRPGEQYF. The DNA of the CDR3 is TGTGCCACCTCCCAGGGTCGCCCAGGAGAGCAGTACTTC. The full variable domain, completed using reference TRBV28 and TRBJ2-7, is DVKVTQSSRYLVKRTGEKVFLECVQDMDHENMFWYRQDPGLGLRLIYFSYDVKMKEKGDIPEGYSVSREKKERFSLILESASTNQTSMYLCATSQGRPGEQYFGPGTRLTVT.

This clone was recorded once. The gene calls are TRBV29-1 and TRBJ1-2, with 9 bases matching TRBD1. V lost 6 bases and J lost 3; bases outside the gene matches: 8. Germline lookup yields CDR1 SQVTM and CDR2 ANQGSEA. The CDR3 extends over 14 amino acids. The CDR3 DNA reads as TGCAGCGTAGAACAGGGGGCGGAACACTATGGCTACACCTTC. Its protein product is CSVEQGAEHYGYTF.

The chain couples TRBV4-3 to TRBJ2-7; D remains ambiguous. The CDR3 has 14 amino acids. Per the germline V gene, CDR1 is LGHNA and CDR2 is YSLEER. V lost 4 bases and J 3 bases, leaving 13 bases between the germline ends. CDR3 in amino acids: CASSLTYPGYEQYF. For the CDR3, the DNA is TGCGCCAGCAGCCTAACCTACCCGGGCTACGAGCAGTACTTC.

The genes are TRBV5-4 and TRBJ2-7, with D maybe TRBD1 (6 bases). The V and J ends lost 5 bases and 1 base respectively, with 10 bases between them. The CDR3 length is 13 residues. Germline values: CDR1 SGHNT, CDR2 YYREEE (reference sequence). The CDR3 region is CASSRQESYEQYF. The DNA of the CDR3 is TGTGCCAGCAGTCGACAGGAATCCTACGAGCAGTACTTC.

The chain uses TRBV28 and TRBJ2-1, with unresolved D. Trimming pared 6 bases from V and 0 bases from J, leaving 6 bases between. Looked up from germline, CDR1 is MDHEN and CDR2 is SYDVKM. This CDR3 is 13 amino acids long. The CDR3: CASSRSSYNEQFF. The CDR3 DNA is TGTGCCAGCAGCAGAAGCTCCTACAATGAGCAGTTCTTC.